Listed below are T cell receptor beta chains from one sample, sequenced in a study of blood T cell repertoires in COVID-19. Using immunoSEQ multiplex PCR, the repertoire was profiled, and TCRdb retains in-frame clones only, with some absent. The repertoire holds 90,000 or so clones, with roughly 82% as singletons. Sequencing used peripheral blood. The receptor set was obtained from a man between 60 and 75 years old with acute or convalescent COVID-19. The CDR3 runs from the conserved cysteine through the conserved F or W. Each record gives: V gene, J gene, D gene, clone size, CDR3 protein, CDR3 DNA. A D gene is named only where the DNA matches it firmly. Only some rows state a clone size, as once, few, many or a class for expanded clones.

v_gene: TRBV28
j_gene: TRBJ1-3
d_gene: TRBD1
abundance: -
CDR3aa: CASRGTGDGNTIYF
CDR3nt: TGTGCCAGCAGAGGGACAGGGGACGGAAACACCATATATTTT

v_gene: TRBV15
j_gene: TRBJ1-1
d_gene: -
abundance: -
CDR3aa: CATSRDPGLNTEAFF
CDR3nt: TGTGCCACCAGCAGAGATCCGGGGTTGAACACTGAAGCTTTCTTT

v_gene: TRBV7-6
j_gene: TRBJ2-5
d_gene: TRBD2
abundance: -
CDR3aa: CASSLAGMGLAGGIETQYF
CDR3nt: TGTGCCAGCAGCTTAGCAGGGATGGGACTAGCGGGGGGGATAGAGACCCAGTACTTC

v_gene: TRBV5-6
j_gene: TRBJ1-2
d_gene: -
abundance: -
CDR3aa: CASSSRQYGYTF
CDR3nt: TGTGCCAGCAGCTCCCGTCAGTATGGCTACACCTTC

v_gene: TRBV28
j_gene: TRBJ1-4
d_gene: -
abundance: once
CDR3aa: CASSSGGEKLFF
CDR3nt: TGTGCCAGCAGTTCTGGAGGGGAAAAACTGTTTTTT

v_gene: TRBV15
j_gene: TRBJ2-3
d_gene: TRBD1
abundance: once
CDR3aa: CATSTRDSRTDTQYF
CDR3nt: TGTGCCACCAGCACCCGGGACAGCCGCACAGATACGCAGTATTTT

v_gene: TRBV18
j_gene: TRBJ1-4
d_gene: -
abundance: -
CDR3aa: CASSPLGTREEKLFF
CDR3nt: TGTGCCAGCTCACCACTCGGGACAAGGGAGGAAAAACTGTTTTTT

v_gene: TRBV19
j_gene: TRBJ1-5
d_gene: TRBD1
abundance: -
CDR3aa: CASSATETGIGQPQHF
CDR3nt: TGTGCCAGTAGTGCTACGGAGACAGGGATCGGTCAGCCCCAGCATTTT

v_gene: TRBV2
j_gene: TRBJ1-3
d_gene: -
abundance: -
CDR3aa: CASRTQGLAGNTIYF
CDR3nt: TGTGCCAGCAGGACCCAGGGATTAGCTGGAAACACCATATATTTT

v_gene: TRBV9
j_gene: TRBJ1-1
d_gene: -
abundance: few
CDR3aa: CASSGAWNTEAFF
CDR3nt: TGTGCCAGCAGCGGGGCATGGAACACTGAAGCTTTCTTT

v_gene: TRBV27
j_gene: TRBJ1-2
d_gene: -
abundance: -
CDR3aa: CASGSSLRAHYGYTF
CDR3nt: TGTGCCAGCGGCTCCTCGCTCAGGGCCCACTATGGCTACACCTTC

v_gene: TRBV6-2/TRBV6-3
j_gene: TRBJ2-6
d_gene: TRBD2
abundance: -
CDR3aa: CASSLAGGQSGANVLTF
CDR3nt: TGTGCCAGCAGTCTAGCGGGGGGCCAATCTGGGGCCAACGTCCTGACTTTC

v_gene: TRBV6-5
j_gene: TRBJ1-4
d_gene: -
abundance: -
CDR3aa: CASSRPGEKLFF
CDR3nt: TGTGCCAGCAGTAGGCCGGGGGAAAAACTGTTTTTT

v_gene: TRBV9
j_gene: TRBJ1-1
d_gene: -
abundance: few
CDR3aa: CASSVAPGTEAFF
CDR3nt: TGTGCCAGCAGCGTAGCTCCGGGGACTGAAGCTTTCTTT

v_gene: TRBV6-5
j_gene: TRBJ1-2
d_gene: -
abundance: -
CDR3aa: CASSQFGRGTYGYTF
CDR3nt: TGTGCCAGCAGTCAATTCGGACGGGGAACTTATGGCTACACCTTC

v_gene: TRBV6-2/TRBV6-3
j_gene: TRBJ2-7
d_gene: TRBD2
abundance: -
CDR3aa: CASSGLAGSYEQYF
CDR3nt: TGTGCCAGCAGCGGTCTAGCGGGGTCCTACGAGCAGTACTTC

v_gene: TRBV5-1
j_gene: TRBJ2-2
d_gene: TRBD2
abundance: -
CDR3aa: CASSFLAGGNTGELFF
CDR3nt: TGCGCCAGCAGCTTCTTAGCGGGGGGTAACACCGGGGAGCTGTTTTTT

v_gene: TRBV28
j_gene: TRBJ1-2
d_gene: -
abundance: -
CDR3aa: CASSPTQRGDYGYTF
CDR3nt: TGTGCCAGCAGTCCTACGCAGAGAGGCGACTATGGCTACACCTTC

v_gene: TRBV21-1
j_gene: TRBJ2-1
d_gene: -
abundance: -
CDR3aa: CASSKAPRTAECRSSYNEQFF
CDR3nt: TGTGCCAGCAGCAAAGCTCCGAGGACAGCCGAATGCAGAAGCTCCTACAATGAGCAGTTCTTC

v_gene: TRBV29-1
j_gene: TRBJ1-1
d_gene: TRBD1
abundance: -
CDR3aa: CSVAGGTGGNTEAFF
CDR3nt: TGCAGCGTTGCAGGCGGGACAGGGGGGAACACTGAAGCTTTCTTT

v_gene: TRBV20-1
j_gene: TRBJ1-2
d_gene: -
abundance: -
CDR3aa: CSASRRNYGYTF
CDR3nt: TGCAGTGCTAGTCGGAGGAACTATGGCTACACCTTC

v_gene: TRBV3-1/TRBV3-2
j_gene: TRBJ1-6
d_gene: -
abundance: -
CDR3aa: CASSQGTPPLHF
CDR3nt: TGTGCCAGCAGCCAAGGGACACCACCCCTCCACTTT

v_gene: TRBV29-1
j_gene: TRBJ2-1
d_gene: -
abundance: -
CDR3aa: CSVFLAVTYNEQFF
CDR3nt: -

v_gene: TRBV2
j_gene: TRBJ1-5
d_gene: -
abundance: -
CDR3aa: CASSVAAGNQPQHF
CDR3nt: TGTGCCAGCAGTGTGGCAGCGGGCAATCAGCCCCAGCATTTT

v_gene: TRBV12-5
j_gene: TRBJ2-1
d_gene: -
abundance: -
CDR3aa: CASGLALGPSSYNEQFF
CDR3nt: TGTGCTAGTGGTTTGGCCCTAGGCCCAAGCTCCTACAATGAGCAGTTCTTC

v_gene: TRBV28
j_gene: TRBJ1-6
d_gene: -
abundance: -
CDR3aa: CASSLVYRGALHF
CDR3nt: TGTGCCAGCAGTCTAGTCTACCGGGGGGCCCTCCACTTT

v_gene: TRBV4-1
j_gene: TRBJ2-5
d_gene: -
abundance: few
CDR3aa: CASKTGLSQETQYF
CDR3nt: TGCGCCAGCAAAACAGGGTTGAGCCAAGAGACCCAGTACTTC

v_gene: TRBV5-1
j_gene: TRBJ1-1
d_gene: -
abundance: -
CDR3aa: CASSSQGSEAFF
CDR3nt: TGCGCCAGCAGCTCCCAGGGGAGTGAAGCTTTCTTT

v_gene: TRBV6-2/TRBV6-3
j_gene: TRBJ2-3
d_gene: TRBD1
abundance: -
CDR3aa: CASRPSGGRTDTQYF
CDR3nt: TGTGCCAGCAGACCTTCAGGGGGCCGCACAGATACGCAGTATTTT

v_gene: TRBV18
j_gene: TRBJ2-7
d_gene: -
abundance: -
CDR3aa: CASRREGGSWEQYF
CDR3nt: TGTGCCAGCCGGCGGGAAGGTGGTTCATGGGAGCAGTACTTC

v_gene: TRBV5-1
j_gene: TRBJ1-4
d_gene: TRBD1
abundance: few
CDR3aa: CASSRDGTGVTNEKLFF
CDR3nt: TGCGCCAGCAGCAGAGACGGGACAGGGGTAACTAATGAAAAACTGTTTTTT

v_gene: TRBV11-2
j_gene: TRBJ2-2
d_gene: TRBD1
abundance: -
CDR3aa: CASSTRQGKTGELFF
CDR3nt: TGTGCCAGCAGCACCCGACAGGGAAAGACCGGGGAGCTGTTTTTT

v_gene: TRBV20-1
j_gene: TRBJ2-3
d_gene: -
abundance: -
CDR3aa: CSASTGNAADTQYF
CDR3nt: TGCAGTGCTAGTACAGGGAACGCAGCAGATACGCAGTATTTT

v_gene: TRBV6-5
j_gene: TRBJ1-2
d_gene: TRBD1
abundance: -
CDR3aa: CASSYRGTGSYGYTF
CDR3nt: TGTGCCAGCAGTTACCGAGGGACAGGGAGCTATGGCTACACCTTC

v_gene: TRBV6-5
j_gene: TRBJ1-4
d_gene: -
abundance: -
CDR3aa: CASSYRTARGDEKLFF
CDR3nt: TGTGCCAGCAGTTACAGAACGGCCAGAGGAGATGAAAAACTGTTTTTT

v_gene: TRBV15
j_gene: TRBJ2-5
d_gene: TRBD1
abundance: once
CDR3aa: CATLDPRDRYKETQYF
CDR3nt: TGTGCCACCTTAGACCCCCGGGACAGGTATAAAGAGACCCAGTACTTC

v_gene: TRBV5-4
j_gene: TRBJ2-2
d_gene: TRBD2
abundance: -
CDR3aa: CASSSMVGGSGGVTGELFF
CDR3nt: TGTGCCAGCAGCTCCATGGTTGGCGGGAGCGGTGGGGTCACCGGGGAGCTGTTTTTT

v_gene: TRBV5-1
j_gene: TRBJ2-5
d_gene: -
abundance: -
CDR3aa: CASSLGSPRVYQETQYF
CDR3nt: TGCGCCAGCAGCTTGGGATCTCCCCGGGTGTACCAAGAGACCCAGTACTTC

v_gene: TRBV5-1
j_gene: TRBJ2-5
d_gene: -
abundance: -
CDR3aa: CASSPRLQGGYQETQYF
CDR3nt: TGCGCCAGCAGCCCAAGATTACAGGGAGGGTACCAAGAGACCCAGTACTTC

v_gene: TRBV7-8
j_gene: TRBJ1-2
d_gene: -
abundance: -
CDR3aa: CASSLALVPDGYTF
CDR3nt: TGTGCCAGCAGCTTAGCGTTAGTTCCGGATGGCTACACCTTC

v_gene: TRBV2
j_gene: TRBJ2-1
d_gene: TRBD2
abundance: -
CDR3aa: CASSEGLGLAGFF
CDR3nt: TGTGCCAGCAGTGAAGGGTTGGGACTAGCGGGGTTCTTC

v_gene: TRBV7-2
j_gene: TRBJ1-3
d_gene: -
abundance: -
CDR3aa: CASSFVSGNTIYF
CDR3nt: TGTGCCAGCAGCTTCGTCTCTGGAAACACCATATATTTT

v_gene: TRBV18
j_gene: TRBJ2-1
d_gene: TRBD2
abundance: -
CDR3aa: CASSQGRDEQFF
CDR3nt: TGTGCCAGCTCACAGGGGAGGGATGAGCAGTTCTTC

v_gene: TRBV2
j_gene: TRBJ1-1
d_gene: -
abundance: -
CDR3aa: CASSGKLTNTEAFF
CDR3nt: TGTGCCAGCAGTGGGAAACTAACCAACACTGAAGCTTTCTTT

v_gene: TRBV6-4
j_gene: TRBJ2-2
d_gene: -
abundance: -
CDR3aa: CASSDYLSGGEGTGELFF
CDR3nt: TGTGCCAGCAGTGACTACCTATCGGGGGGCGAGGGGACCGGGGAGCTGTTTTTT

v_gene: TRBV27
j_gene: TRBJ2-1
d_gene: -
abundance: -
CDR3aa: CASSLTLYNEQFF
CDR3nt: TGTGCCAGCAGTTTAACATTATACAATGAGCAGTTCTTC

v_gene: TRBV6-6
j_gene: TRBJ2-1
d_gene: -
abundance: -
CDR3aa: CASSQQGNEQFF
CDR3nt: TGTGCCAGCAGTCAACAGGGTAATGAGCAGTTCTTC

v_gene: TRBV5-4
j_gene: TRBJ1-2
d_gene: -
abundance: -
CDR3aa: CASRGVGYGYTF
CDR3nt: TGTGCCAGCCGGGGGGTGGGCTATGGCTACACCTTC

v_gene: TRBV7-2
j_gene: TRBJ1-5
d_gene: TRBD1
abundance: -
CDR3aa: CASRHPTGQGSQPQHF
CDR3nt: TGTGCCAGCAGACATCCTACTGGACAGGGTAGTCAGCCCCAGCATTTT

v_gene: TRBV19
j_gene: TRBJ1-1
d_gene: TRBD1
abundance: -
CDR3aa: CASSRYRTGFDTEAFF
CDR3nt: TGTGCCAGTAGTAGATACCGGACAGGGTTTGACACTGAAGCTTTCTTT

v_gene: TRBV2
j_gene: TRBJ1-5
d_gene: -
abundance: few
CDR3aa: CASRETTPNQPQHF
CDR3nt: TGTGCCAGCAGAGAAACTACACCTAATCAGCCCCAGCATTTT

v_gene: TRBV18
j_gene: TRBJ2-1
d_gene: TRBD1
abundance: -
CDR3aa: CASSSTGTGVNEQFF
CDR3nt: TGTGCCAGCTCATCCACCGGGACAGGGGTAAATGAGCAGTTCTTC

v_gene: TRBV10-2
j_gene: TRBJ2-1
d_gene: TRBD2
abundance: -
CDR3aa: CASSESQSGGARNEQFF
CDR3nt: TGCGCCAGCAGTGAGTCCCAATCCGGGGGGGCTCGAAATGAGCAGTTCTTC

v_gene: TRBV19
j_gene: TRBJ2-3
d_gene: TRBD1
abundance: -
CDR3aa: CASSMVQGYTDTQYF
CDR3nt: TGTGCCAGTAGTATGGTACAGGGGTACACAGATACGCAGTATTTT

v_gene: TRBV28
j_gene: TRBJ2-7
d_gene: TRBD1
abundance: -
CDR3aa: CASSPGTGRTYEQYF
CDR3nt: TGTGCCAGCAGCCCAGGGACAGGGAGAACCTACGAGCAGTACTTC

v_gene: TRBV30
j_gene: TRBJ2-1
d_gene: -
abundance: -
CDR3aa: CAWSGIMRVTGSSYNEQFF
CDR3nt: TGTGCCTGGAGTGGGATTATGAGGGTTACTGGAAGCTCCTACAATGAGCAGTTCTTC

v_gene: TRBV14
j_gene: TRBJ1-1
d_gene: -
abundance: -
CDR3aa: CASSPQGLRAFF
CDR3nt: TGTGCCAGCAGCCCGCAGGGTTTGCGAGCTTTCTTT